The T cell receptor (beta chain) under discussion was sequenced for a study of blood T cell repertoires in COVID-19 (dated by TCRdb to the early 2020s). About the investigation overall: Samples from collaborators originated in the United States, Italy and Spain and spanned both the acute and convalescent phases of COVID-19. The material from the prospective study consisted of cDNA or gDNA derived from T cells, B-cell-depleted T cells, or PBMCs. The repertoires were released in a freely available public database meant as a resource for research on the immune response to SARS-CoV-2. Samples came from the ongoing ImmuneRACE study (first 160 participants) plus 1,254 subjects from 6 global collaborators. A de-identified subject ID, COVID-19 status, age in years and sex were almost always included in the sample metadata. Where HLA class I and class II types were available, the types were taken from metadata supplied by the sample provider, not from assay-based typing. Deeply sampled blood TCRbeta repertoires from subjects exposed to, actively infected with, or recovered from COVID-19 were included in the dataset. Overall results and qualifications from the work: The quantity of clinical and demographic metadata differed by source and by participant and was supplied without curation.

In regard to this clone: Its recognized antigen is unknown. Nothing much larger sits one base from this clone, and base qualities are not available.

Whole blood was collected in K2EDTA tubes by collaborating institutions according to the institutions' own protocols. For TCRbeta analysis, collaborators shipped samples as frozen whole blood, isolated PBMCs, or DNA extracted from either of those sample types. TCRbeta CDR3 regions were amplified from genomic DNA using the immunoSEQ Assay, a bias-controlled multiplex PCR. On the study's bioinformatics: The number of nucleated cells in each sample was estimated by amplification of reference gene primers within the assay. To quantify the absolute abundance of each unique TCRbeta CDR3 rearrangement, sequence reads were collapsed and filtered. For each sample, productive Simpson clonality was calculated by taking the square root of Simpson's diversity index across productive rearrangements. TCRdb limited this immuneACCESS table to in-frame rearrangements with V and J called. A share of clones is missing; checked studies link under half to unresolved V genes, and the rest is unexplained. The DNA was the basis for D and trimming; V, J and clone size are from that table. A total of under 150,000 clones appear in this sample, about nine tenths of them only once. The top ten constitute around 3.7% of the sample.

This clonotype was obtained from a man aged 45 to 65 with active COVID-19. Sequencing was carried out using peripheral blood.

At the DNA level, the sequence is TGCGCCAGCAAGGGGGGGAACCAAGAGACCCAGTACTTC. Translated, this gives CASKGGNQETQYF. The sequence links TRBV5-1 to TRBJ2-5; possibly the D gene is TRBD2, per 7 matching bases. The CDR1 and CDR2 encoded by the germline V gene are SGHRS and YFSETQ. V loses 6 bases of germline sequence and J loses 0 bases, and the interval between the two ends is 9 bases. Measured from the cysteine to the phenylalanine, the CDR3 is 13 residues long. Only the CDR3 region is kept as DNA, spanning 39 bases read in frame from base 1.